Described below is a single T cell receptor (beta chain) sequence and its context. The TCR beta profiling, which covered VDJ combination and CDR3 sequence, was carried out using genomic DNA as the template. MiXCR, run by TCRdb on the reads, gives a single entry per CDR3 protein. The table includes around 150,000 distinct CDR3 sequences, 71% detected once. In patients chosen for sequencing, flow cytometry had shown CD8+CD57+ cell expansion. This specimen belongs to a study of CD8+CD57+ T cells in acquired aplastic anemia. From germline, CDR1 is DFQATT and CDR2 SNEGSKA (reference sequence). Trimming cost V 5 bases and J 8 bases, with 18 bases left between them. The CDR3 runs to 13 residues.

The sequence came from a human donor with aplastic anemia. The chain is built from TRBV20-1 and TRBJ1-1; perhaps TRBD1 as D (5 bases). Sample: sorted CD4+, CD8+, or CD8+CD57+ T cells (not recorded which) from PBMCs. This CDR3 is CSARRDADREAFF. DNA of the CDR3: TGCAGTGCTCGCCGGGACGCCGACCGAGAAGCTTTCTTT.